This T cell receptor (beta chain) is from a study of technical replicates of blood from a handful of donors. CDR3 length: 16 amino acids. With 2 bases removed from V and 2 bases from J, the gap between germline ends came to 16 bases. The germline gives CDR1 SGDLS, CDR2 YYNGEE. Profiling relied on immunoSEQ multiplex PCR, and the TCRdb table lists in-frame clones only, not all of them. The sample holds about 73,000 clones; 90% are singletons and the top ten take about 4.3%. The chain uses TRBV9 and TRBJ1-2; a possible D gene is TRBD1 (5 bases). What was sequenced was PBMCs. The origin of this receptor is a human donor in good health. Some clones in this sample may be carry-over from other donors' samples. The CDR3 sequence: CASSVGGELGNYGYTF. CDR3 nucleotide sequence: TGTGCCAGCAGCGTTGGAGGGGAGTTAGGGAACTATGGCTACACCTTC.